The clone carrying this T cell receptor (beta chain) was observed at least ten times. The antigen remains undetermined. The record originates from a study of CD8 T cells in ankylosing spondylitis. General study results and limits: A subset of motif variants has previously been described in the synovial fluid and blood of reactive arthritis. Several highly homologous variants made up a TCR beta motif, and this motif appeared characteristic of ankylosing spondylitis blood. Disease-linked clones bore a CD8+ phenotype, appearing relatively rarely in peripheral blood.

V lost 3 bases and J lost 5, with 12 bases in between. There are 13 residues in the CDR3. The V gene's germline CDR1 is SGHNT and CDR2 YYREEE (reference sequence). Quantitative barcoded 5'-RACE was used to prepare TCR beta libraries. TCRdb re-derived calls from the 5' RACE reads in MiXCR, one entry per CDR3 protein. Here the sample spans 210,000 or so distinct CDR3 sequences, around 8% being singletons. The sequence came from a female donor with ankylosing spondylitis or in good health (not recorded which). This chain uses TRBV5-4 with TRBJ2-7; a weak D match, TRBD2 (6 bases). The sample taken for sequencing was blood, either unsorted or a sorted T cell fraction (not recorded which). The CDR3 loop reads CASSSTRGDEQYF. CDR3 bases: TGTGCCAGCAGCTCGACTAGGGGAGACGAGCAGTACTTC.